Each of the 22 T cell receptor beta chains below was sequenced from the same sample in a study of T cells after somatic rescue of genetic block. Produced via immunoSEQ multiplex PCR; TCRdb's table is partial and in-frame only. The data show 67,000 or so clones, approximately 90% seen once. Sequencing was done on a sample of peripheral blood mononuclear cells (PBMCs). The source is a man under 40.

The chain carries TRBV18 and TRBJ2-2; the D call may be TRBD1 or TRBD2 (6 bases each). The V end was cut by 0 bases, the J end by 6 bases, with 11 bases between. This CDR3 contains 15 residues. Germline V gene data show CDR1 as KGHSH and CDR2 as LQKENI. The CDR3 reads CASSPPAGGPGELFF. As DNA, the CDR3 is TGTGCCAGCTCACCACCGGCCGGGGGCCCCGGGGAGCTGTTTTTT.

This chain joins TRBV18 and TRBJ2-2, with D perhaps matching TRBD1 (6 bases). The V gene lost 4 bases and the J gene lost 1 base, with 13 bases spanning the gap. This CDR3 has 16 amino acids. From germline, CDR1 is KGHSH and CDR2 LQKENI. The CDR3 is CASSRTGQMNTGELFF. The CDR3 nucleotides read TGTGCCAGCTCACGCACCGGACAGATGAACACCGGGGAGCTGTTTTTT.

V is TRBV29-1 and J is TRBJ1-2, with a weak D call TRBD1 (5 bases). V was clipped by 1 base and J by 6 bases, with 12 bases between them. CDR3 length: 13 residues. Looked up from germline, CDR1 is SQVTM and CDR2 is ANQGSEA. CDR3 sequence (DNA): TGCAGCGTTGAAGGGGGCGATAGTAATGGCTACACCTTC. Its protein product is CSVEGGDSNGYTF.

This chain links TRBV5-4 with TRBJ2-1; TRBD2 might be the D (5 bases). V lost 0 bases and J lost 9, with 16 bases in between. This CDR3 has 15 amino acids. Germline V gene sequence: CDR1 SGHNT, CDR2 YYREEE (reference sequence). CDR3 sequence reads: CASSLVLDSIGEQFF. DNA for the CDR3: TGTGCCAGCAGCTTGGTACTAGATAGTATTGGTGAGCAGTTCTTC.

This chain connects TRBV7-9 to TRBJ2-2; tentative D call: TRBD2 (5 bases). The V gene's germline CDR1 is SEHNR and CDR2 FQNEAQ (reference sequence). V was pared by 6 bases and J by 6 bases, with 17 bases between. The CDR3 is made up of 15 amino acids. This CDR3 reads CASRSGLFVAGELFF. In DNA form, the CDR3 reads TGTGCCAGCAGATCCGGACTTTTTGTCGCCGGGGAGCTGTTTTTT.

The chain carries TRBV7-9 and TRBJ2-5; no firm D call. CDR1 and CDR2 from the germline V gene are SEHNR and FQNEAQ (reference sequence). Trimming shortened V by 1 base and J by 1 base, and 10 bases separated the two germline ends. The CDR3 has 15 residues. CDR3 nucleotide sequence: TGTGCCAGCAGCTTAGGCGTGGCCCTCCAAGAGACCCAGTACTTC. Translation: CASSLGVALQETQYF.

This clone came up once. This chain links TRBV27 with TRBJ1-1, with TRBD1 matching over 12 bases. Germline CDR1 reads MNHEY; CDR2 reads SMNVEV (reference sequence). The CDR3 is made up of 16 amino acids. V was clipped by 7 bases and J by 4 bases; unmatched bases: 10. CDR3 sequence: CASIGDRGLSGTEAFF. CDR3 DNA: TGTGCCAGCATCGGGGACAGGGGGCTAAGTGGCACTGAAGCTTTCTTT.

This clone is a singleton in its sample. V is TRBV5-6 and J is TRBJ1-1; D might be TRBD1 (6 bases). Germline CDR1 SGHDT, CDR2 YYEEEE. Trimming pared 4 bases from V and 8 bases from J, leaving 15 bases between. This CDR3 has 13 residues. The CDR3 coding sequence is TGTGCCAGCAGCATCCCGACAGGTCTGGAAGCTTTCTTT. Translated: CASSIPTGLEAFF.

This clone was seen a handful of times. This chain uses TRBV4-3 with TRBJ2-3; no clear D gene. This CDR3 spans 14 amino acids. V dropped 0 bases and J dropped 2 bases, with 6 bases sitting between them. Germline CDR1 reads LGHNA; CDR2 reads YSLEER. The CDR3 DNA is TGCGCCAGCAGCCAAGAGTCCTCCACAGATACGCAGTATTTT. This gives the protein CASSQESSTDTQYF.

V gene TRBV5-1 combines with J gene TRBJ2-3; tentatively, D is TRBD1 or TRBD2 (5 bases each). Germline V gives CDR1 SGHRS, CDR2 YFSETQ. The V end lost 1 base, the J end lost 1 base, and 19 bases lay between the germline ends. The CDR3 spans 18 residues. This chain's CDR3 is CASSLSKGGGGGTDTQYF. In DNA form, the CDR3 reads TGCGCCAGCAGCTTGTCTAAGGGCGGTGGGGGAGGCACAGATACGCAGTATTTT.

This clone occurred once. J is TRBJ1-6 and V is TRBV2; D perhaps matches TRBD1 (6 bases). The CDR3 has 14 residues. Per the germline V gene, CDR1 is SNHLY and CDR2 is FYNNEI. Trimming shortened V by 6 bases and J by 10 bases, and 16 bases separated the two germline ends. The CDR3 bases are TGTGCCAGCAGCGTTACAGGGATCGGATCACCCCTCCACTTT. It encodes CASSVTGIGSPLHF.

The V call is TRBV30, the J call TRBJ1-1; D is perhaps TRBD1 (5 bases). CDR1 is GTSNPN, CDR2 SVGIG, per germline (reference sequence). Deletions cut 5 bases from V and 1 base from J, with 8 bases between. The CDR3 has 12 amino acids. Here the CDR3 reads CAWGQGNTEAFF. The CDR3 DNA reads as TGTGCCTGGGGTCAGGGGAACACTGAAGCTTTCTTT.

The chain links TRBV6-6 to TRBJ1-5; the match to TRBD1 covers 11 bases. Trimming took 10 bases from V and 7 from J; bases not matched to a gene: 6. This CDR3 has 13 residues. Germline V gene data show CDR1 as MNHNY and CDR2 as SVGAGI (reference sequence). The CDR3 sequence: CATGTGGDQPQHF. The DNA of the CDR3 is TGTGCCACCGGGACAGGGGGGGACCAGCCCCAGCATTTT.

The chain combines TRBV5-8 with TRBJ1-2, with D unresolved. CDR3 length: 9 residues. Trimming shortened V by 7 bases and J by 5 bases, and 3 bases separated the two germline ends. Germline V gene data show CDR1 as SGHTS and CDR2 as YDEGEE. CDR3 amino acids: CASGYGYTF. For the CDR3, the DNA is TGTGCCAGCGGTTATGGCTACACCTTC.

This clone was found a few times. The chain carries TRBV7-9 and TRBJ1-1, with D unclear. The V end was cut by 1 base, the J end by 0 bases, with 6 bases between. Germline CDR1 reads SEHNR; CDR2 reads FQNEAQ (reference sequence). The CDR3 has 14 residues. Written as DNA, the CDR3 is TGTGCCAGCAGCTTAGGGTACATGAACACTGAAGCTTTCTTT. Amino acids: CASSLGYMNTEAFF.

This clone has a single count. The chain combines TRBV15 with TRBJ1-1; 7 bases are shared with TRBD1. The germline gives CDR1 LNHNV, CDR2 YYDKDF (reference sequence). With 4 bases clipped from V and 3 bases from J, the junction kept 5 bases outside the gene matches. This CDR3 region has 14 residues. CDR3 protein: CATSTTGVYTEAFF. DNA for the CDR3: TGTGCCACCAGCACAACAGGGGTTTACACTGAAGCTTTCTTT. The whole variable domain, remainder taken from reference TRBV15 and TRBJ1-1, is DAMVIQNPRYQVTQFGKPVTLSCSQTLNHNVMYWYQQKSSQAPKLLFHYYDKDFNNEADTPDNFQSRRPNTSFCFLDIRSPGLGDTAMYLCATSTTGVYTEAFFGQGTRLTVV.

The chain recombines TRBV10-2 with TRBJ2-5; D unresolved. CDR1 WSHSY and CDR2 SAAADI come from the germline V gene. Trimming removed 8 bases from V and 7 bases from J, with 17 bases in between. This CDR3 is built from 13 residues. CDR3 sequence: CASHSLDWGTQYF. For the CDR3, the DNA is TGCGCCAGCCACTCGCTAGACTGGGGGACCCAGTACTTC.

This chain joins TRBV7-8 and TRBJ2-1; D gene uncertain. CDR3 length: 11 residues. CDR1 SGHVS and CDR2 FQNEAQ come from the germline V gene. Trimming left V 5 bases short and J 9 bases short, with 8 bases between. CDR3 sequence (DNA): TGTGCCAGCAGCCCCATTATTGAGCAGTTCTTC. Translated: CASSPIIEQFF.

This clone was detected a few times. The chain is built from TRBV6-5 and TRBJ2-7; tentative D call: TRBD1 (5 bases). CDR1 and CDR2 from the germline V gene are MNHEY and SVGAGI. Trimming pared 7 bases from V and 9 bases from J, leaving 13 bases between. This CDR3 region has 11 residues. CDR3 sequence: CASTYGAVQYF. The DNA for the CDR3 is TGTGCCAGCACCTATGGGGCCGTGCAGTACTTC.

This clone has a handful of counts. The gene calls are TRBV2 and TRBJ1-2; a possible D gene is TRBD1 (5 bases). The CDR3 has 14 amino acids. Looked up from germline, CDR1 is SNHLY and CDR2 is FYNNEI. The V end lost 5 bases, the J end lost 8 bases, and 18 bases lay between the germline ends. Written as DNA, the CDR3 is TGTGCCAGCAGTCAAATAACTACAGGTTACGGCTACACCTTC. Protein product: CASSQITTGYGYTF.

The CDR3 protein is CASSLVGASSYEQYF. CDR3 in DNA: TGTGCCAGCAGCTTGGTCGGAGCAAGCTCCTACGAGCAGTACTTC. This chain links TRBV5-4 with TRBJ2-7, with no clear D. V gave up 0 bases and J gave up 0 bases, with 10 bases separating them. Germline V gene data show CDR1 as SGHNT and CDR2 as YYREEE (reference sequence). The CDR3 has 15 amino acids. The full variable domain, rest sourced from reference TRBV5-4 and TRBJ2-7, is ETGVTQSPTHLIKTRGQQVTLRCSSQSGHNTVSWYQQALGQGPQFIFQYYREEENGRGNFPPRFSGLQFPNYSSELNVNALELDDSALYLCASSLVGASSYEQYFGPGTRLTVT.

V and J are TRBV29-1 and TRBJ2-1, with D perhaps being TRBD1 or TRBD2 (6 bases each). The CDR3 covers 12 residues. Trimming removed 7 bases at V and 4 bases at J, with 11 bases between. Germline V lookup: CDR1 SQVTM, CDR2 ANQGSEA. This chain's CDR3 is CSAGAGYNEQFF. Written as DNA, the CDR3 is TGCAGCGCGGGGGCCGGGTACAATGAGCAGTTCTTC.